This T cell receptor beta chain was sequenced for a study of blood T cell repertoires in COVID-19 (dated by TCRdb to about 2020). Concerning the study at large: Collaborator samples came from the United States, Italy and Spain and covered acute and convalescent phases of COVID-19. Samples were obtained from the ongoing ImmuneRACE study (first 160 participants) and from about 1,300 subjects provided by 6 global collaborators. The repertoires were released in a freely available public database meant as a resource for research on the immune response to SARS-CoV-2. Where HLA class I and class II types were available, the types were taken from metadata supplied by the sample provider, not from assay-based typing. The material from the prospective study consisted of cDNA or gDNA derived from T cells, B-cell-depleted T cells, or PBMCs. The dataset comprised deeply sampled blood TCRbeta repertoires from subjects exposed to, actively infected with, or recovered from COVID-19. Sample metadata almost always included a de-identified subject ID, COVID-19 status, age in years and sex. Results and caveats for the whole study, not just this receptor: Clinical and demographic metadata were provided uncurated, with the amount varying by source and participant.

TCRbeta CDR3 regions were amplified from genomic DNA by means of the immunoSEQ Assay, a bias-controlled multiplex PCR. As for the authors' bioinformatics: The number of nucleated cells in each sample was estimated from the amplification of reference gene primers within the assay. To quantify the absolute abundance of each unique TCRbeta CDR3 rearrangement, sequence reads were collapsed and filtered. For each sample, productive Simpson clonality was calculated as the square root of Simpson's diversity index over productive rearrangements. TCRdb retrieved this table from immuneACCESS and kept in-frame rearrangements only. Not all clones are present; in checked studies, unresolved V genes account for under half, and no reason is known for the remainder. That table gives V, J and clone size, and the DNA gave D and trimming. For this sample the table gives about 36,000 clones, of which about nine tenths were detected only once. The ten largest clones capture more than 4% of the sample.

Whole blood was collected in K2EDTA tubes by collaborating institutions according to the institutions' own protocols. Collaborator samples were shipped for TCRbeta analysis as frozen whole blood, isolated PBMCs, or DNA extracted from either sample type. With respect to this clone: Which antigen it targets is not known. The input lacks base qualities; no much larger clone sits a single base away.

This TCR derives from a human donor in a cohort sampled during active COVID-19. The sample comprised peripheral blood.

Read as DNA, the sequence is TGCGCCAGCAGCTTCACTAGCGGGAGAACGGGGCAAGAGACCCAGTACTTC. This gives the protein CASSFTSGRTGQETQYF. The chain couples TRBV5-1 to TRBJ2-5, with 11 bases aligning to TRBD2. CDR1 and CDR2 were assigned from the germline V gene as SGHRS and YFSETQ. V has 2 bases trimmed and J has 2 bases trimmed; junction bases matching no gene number 8. Including the terminal cysteine and phenylalanine, the CDR3 comprises 17 residues. Left in the record is the CDR3 DNA by itself, 51 bases read in frame from the first base.